This record looks at one TCR beta chain sequence and its context. Its cognate antigen is unknown. The PCR used 60 Vbeta and 13 Jbeta primers. Using immunoSEQ multiplex PCR, the repertoire was profiled, and TCRdb retains in-frame clones only, with some absent. The sample consists of over 150,000 clones, 74% of them appearing once. This entry belongs to a study of cytomegalovirus exposure and HLA in healthy donors. General study points: By a later analysis, the bulk of CMV-associated TCR beta chains appeared HLA-restricted. Most likely, a cluster of highly shared sequence variants arose as a sequencing artifact.

This CDR3 comprises 15 residues. V was cut by 1 base and J by 3 bases, with 11 bases left in between. Germline CDR1 is SGHRS and CDR2 is YFSETQ. The sequencing input was PBMCs. The receptor comes from a man aged 30-40 years in good health and CMV-seronegative. This chain connects TRBV5-1 to TRBJ2-1; D possibly corresponds to TRBD2 (5 bases). The CDR3 sequence is CASSLSGERYNEQFF. CDR3 nucleotide sequence: TGCGCCAGCAGCTTGTCCGGGGAGCGCTACAATGAGCAGTTCTTC.